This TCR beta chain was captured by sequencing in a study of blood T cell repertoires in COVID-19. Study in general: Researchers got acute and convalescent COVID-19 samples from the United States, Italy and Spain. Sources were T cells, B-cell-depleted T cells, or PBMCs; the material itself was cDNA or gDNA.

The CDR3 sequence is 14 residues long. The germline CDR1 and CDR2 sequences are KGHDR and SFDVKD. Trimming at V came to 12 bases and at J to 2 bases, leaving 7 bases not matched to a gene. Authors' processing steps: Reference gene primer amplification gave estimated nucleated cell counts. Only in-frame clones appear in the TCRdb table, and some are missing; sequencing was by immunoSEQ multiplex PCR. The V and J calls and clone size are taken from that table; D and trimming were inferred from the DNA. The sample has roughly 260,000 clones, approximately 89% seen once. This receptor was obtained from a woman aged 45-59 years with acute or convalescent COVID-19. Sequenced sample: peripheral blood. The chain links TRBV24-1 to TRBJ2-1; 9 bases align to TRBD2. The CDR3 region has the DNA TGTGCCTCCCGAGCGGGAGGACCCTACAATGAGCAGTTCTTC. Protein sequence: CASRAGGPYNEQFF.